This paragraph reports one T cell receptor beta chain. The sample comes from a study of T cell responses to AZD1222 COVID-19 vaccine. TCRdb keeps only in-frame clones here, not all; method: immunoSEQ multiplex PCR. The sample holds 120,000 or so clones, approximately 85% seen once. The CDR3 spans 13 residues. Trimming removed 6 bases at V and 8 bases at J, with 16 bases between. The chain combines TRBV12-3 or TRBV12-4 with TRBJ1-2; D is uncertain. Source: peripheral blood, taken on day 0 of AZD1222 vaccination. The sequence derives from an adult in good health. CDR3 coding DNA: TGTGCCAGCAGCTCTTCTAATTTCCGAGGCTACACCTTC. Protein product: CASSSSNFRGYTF.